One and the same sample provided the 18 T cell receptor beta chains below, sequenced in a study of blood T cell repertoires in COVID-19. TCRdb's table, derived via immunoSEQ multiplex PCR, lists solely in-frame clones and lacks some. The table has about 130,000 clones, approximately 80% seen once. Sequenced sample: peripheral blood. These receptors originate from a man aged 65-85 years with acute or convalescent COVID-19.

The chain uses TRBV5-1 and TRBJ2-1, with a tentative D call TRBD1 (6 bases). The germline gives CDR1 SGHRS, CDR2 YFSETQ. The V end was cut by 0 bases, the J end by 5 bases, with 12 bases between. This CDR3 has 15 residues. The CDR3, as DNA: TGCGCCAGCAGCTTGGGGCCCACAGGGAACAATGAGCAGTTCTTC. It yields the protein CASSLGPTGNNEQFF.

V usage is TRBV18 and J usage is TRBJ2-7; D may be TRBD1 (5 bases). Germline V lookup: CDR1 KGHSH, CDR2 LQKENI. This CDR3 comprises 14 residues. Trimming pared 4 bases from V and 0 bases from J, leaving 10 bases between. In DNA, the CDR3 is TGTGCCAGCTCACGGCAGGGCAACTCCTACGAGCAGTACTTC. Amino acid sequence: CASSRQGNSYEQYF.

This chain uses TRBV5-6 with TRBJ2-5, with TRBD2 matching 12 bases. The CDR3 runs 16 residues. CDR1 and CDR2 (germline): SGHDT, YYEEEE. The V and J ends lost 1 base and 4 bases, in that order; junction bases with no gene match: 5. This CDR3 reads CASSLTSGGPLETQYF. The CDR3 coding sequence is TGTGCCAGCAGCTTGACTAGCGGGGGGCCATTAGAGACCCAGTACTTC.

The rearrangement links TRBV3-1 (or the pseudogene TRBV3-2) to TRBJ2-7; the match to TRBD2 covers 9 bases. Germline loops: CDR1 LGHDT, CDR2 YNNKEL (reference sequence). J gave up 6 bases and V 4 bases, and 7 bases lay outside the gene matches. The CDR3 covers 14 residues. CDR3 nucleotides: TGTGCCAGCAGCCGGGCTAGCGGGGTTCTCGAGCAGTACTTC. This encodes CASSRASGVLEQYF.

This chain connects TRBV2 to TRBJ1-4, with 8 nucleotides matching TRBD1. The germline gives CDR1 SNHLY, CDR2 FYNNEI. The CDR3 is 15 residues long. J gave up 2 bases and V 5 bases, and 4 bases lay outside the gene matches. CDR3 amino acids: CASSPQGATNEKLFF. CDR3 nucleotide sequence: TGTGCCAGCAGTCCTCAGGGGGCGACTAATGAAAAACTGTTTTTT.

The J gene is TRBJ1-1, the V gene TRBV7-9; D unresolved. Germline CDR1 SEHNR, CDR2 FQNEAQ (reference sequence). This CDR3 comprises 12 residues. V was trimmed by 7 bases and J by 3 bases, leaving 9 bases between them. The CDR3 loop reads CASTDVDTEAFF. The CDR3 coding sequence is TGTGCCAGCACCGATGTAGACACTGAAGCTTTCTTT.

The gene calls are TRBV3-1 (or the pseudogene TRBV3-2) and TRBJ1-4; D possibly corresponds to TRBD1 (5 bases). Germline CDR1 reads LGHDT; CDR2 reads YNNKEL (reference sequence). Trimming cost V 0 bases and J 8 bases, with 13 bases left between them. The CDR3 runs to 15 residues. The CDR3 DNA sequence: TGTGCCAGCAGCCAAGAAACGGGACTTGGGGAAAAACTGTTTTTT. Residues: CASSQETGLGEKLFF.

The V gene is TRBV2, the J gene TRBJ2-7; D call uncertain. V dropped 4 bases and J dropped 2 bases, with 9 bases sitting between them. CDR3 size: 13 residues. CDR1 SNHLY and CDR2 FYNNEI come from the germline V gene. In DNA, the CDR3 is TGTGCCAGCAGTGCAAGGCGGACCTACGAGCAGTACTTC. It translates to CASSARRTYEQYF.

The chain employs TRBV10-3 and TRBJ1-5, with D tentatively TRBD1 (6 bases). The CDR3 totals 13 residues. Trimming removed 10 bases from V and 5 bases from J, with 15 bases in between. Looked up from germline, CDR1 is ENHRY and CDR2 is SYGVKD. In DNA, the CDR3 is TGTGCCACGGTACAGGGTGAGGATCAGCCCCAGCATTTT. Translating gives CATVQGEDQPQHF.

The V and J genes are TRBV10-3 and TRBJ1-6; tentatively, D is TRBD1 (6 bases). Germline V CDR1 and CDR2: ENHRY, SYGVKD. The CDR3 loop spans 13 amino acids. V shed 3 bases and J shed 7 bases, with 7 bases lying between them. The CDR3 DNA reads TGTGCCATCAGTGACAGGGGCAATTCACCCCTCCACTTT. This codes for CAISDRGNSPLHF.

This chain joins TRBV19 and TRBJ1-2, with D uncertain. Deletions cut 7 bases from V and 2 bases from J, with 14 bases between. In germline, CDR1 is LNHDA, CDR2 SQIVND (reference sequence). The CDR3 loop spans 14 amino acids. For the CDR3, the DNA is TGTGCCAGTATTCCGGGGTCCTCAAACTATGGCTACACCTTC. This translates into CASIPGSSNYGYTF. The full variable domain, rest sourced from reference TRBV19 and TRBJ1-2, is DGGITQSPKYLFRKEGQNVTLSCEQNLNHDAMYWYRQDPGQGLRLIYYSQIVNDFQKGDIAEGYSVSREKKESFPLTVTSAQKNPTAFYLCASIPGSSNYGYTFGSGTRLTVV.

The V gene is TRBV9, the J gene TRBJ2-5; possible D gene TRBD1, 5 bases. Germline V gene data show CDR1 as SGDLS and CDR2 as YYNGEE. V was cut by 0 bases and J by 3 bases, with 9 bases left in between. CDR3 length equals 14 residues. CDR3 bases: TGTGCCAGCAGCGTAGGTGCAGGGAAAGAGACCCAGTACTTC. Its protein is CASSVGAGKETQYF. Supplemented by reference TRBV9 and TRBJ2-5, the full variable domain reads DSGVTQTPKHLITATGQRVTLRCSPRSGDLSVYWYQQSLDQGLQFLIQYYNGEERAKGNILERFSAQQFPDLHSELNLSSLELGDSALYFCASSVGAGKETQYFGPGTRLLVL.

This clone was seen a single time. V gene TRBV18 combines with J gene TRBJ1-1; the D gene is possibly TRBD1 (5 bases). This CDR3 has 14 amino acids. The V end was cut by 5 bases, the J end by 1 base, with 11 bases between. Germline lookup yields CDR1 KGHSH and CDR2 LQKENI. CDR3 sequence (DNA): TGTGCCAGCTCAATCAGGGTGGAGAACACTGAAGCTTTCTTT. Translation: CASSIRVENTEAFF. Variable domain in full (rest from reference TRBV18 and TRBJ1-1): NAGVMQNPRHLVRRRGQEARLRCSPMKGHSHVYWYRQLPEEGLKFMVYLQKENIIDESGMPKERFSAEFPKEGPSILRIQQVVRGDSAAYFCASSIRVENTEAFFGQGTRLTVV.

The chain employs TRBV19 and TRBJ2-6; 7 nucleotides align to TRBD1. CDR1 is LNHDA, CDR2 SQIVND, per germline (reference sequence). This CDR3 spans 15 amino acids. V shed 6 bases and J 4 bases; nucleotides not matched to a gene: 6. The CDR3 sequence is CASRSTGAGANVLTF. In nucleotides, the CDR3 is TGTGCCAGTAGGAGTACAGGGGCAGGGGCCAACGTCCTGACTTTC.

The chain is built from TRBV5-1 and TRBJ2-7; the D is unclear. V gave up 2 bases and J gave up 5 bases, with 5 bases separating them. Germline values: CDR1 SGHRS, CDR2 YFSETQ. CDR3 length equals 11 residues. The CDR3 nucleotides are TGCGCCAGCAGCTTTCTCGACGAGCAGTACTTC. Translating gives CASSFLDEQYF. Variable domain in full (rest from reference TRBV5-1 and TRBJ2-7): KAGVTQTPRYLIKTRGQQVTLSCSPISGHRSVSWYQQTPGQGLQFLFEYFSETQRNKGNFPGRFSGRQFSNSRSEMNVSTLELGDSALYLCASSFLDEQYFGPGTRLTVT.

The J gene is TRBJ2-1, the V gene TRBV4-1, with 8 nucleotides matching TRBD1. Germline CDR1 MGHRA, CDR2 YSYEKL. V was clipped by 1 base and J by 7 bases; unmatched bases: 9. The CDR3 extends over 16 amino acids. The CDR3 region is CASSQGFSDRDNEQFF. The CDR3 nucleotides read TGCGCCAGCAGCCAAGGGTTTTCGGACAGGGATAATGAGCAGTTCTTC.

This clone was seen only a few times. The chain recombines TRBV7-9 with TRBJ1-1; possibly TRBD1 for D (5 bases). Deletions cut 5 bases from V and 1 base from J, with 11 bases between. CDR3 length: 14 residues. Germline V gene data show CDR1 as SEHNR and CDR2 as FQNEAQ (reference sequence). The CDR3 is CASSLGAANTEAFF. CDR3 sequence (DNA): TGTGCCAGCAGCCTAGGGGCAGCGAACACTGAAGCTTTCTTT.

The V call is TRBV6-1, the J call TRBJ1-6; 11 nucleotides agree with TRBD1. This CDR3 comprises 16 residues. The J segment lost 5 bases and the V segment lost 4 bases, leaving 4 bases of the junction unmatched. Per the germline V gene, CDR1 is MNHNS and CDR2 is SASEGT. The DNA of the CDR3 is TGTGCCAGCAGTGCCCGGGACAGGGGGAATAATTCACCCCTCCACTTT. Its protein is CASSARDRGNNSPLHF.